The 11 T cell receptor beta chains below were found in one sample sequenced in a study of cytomegalovirus exposure and HLA in healthy donors. The study ran its PCR with 60 Vbeta and 13 Jbeta primers. This table comes from immunoSEQ multiplex PCR, and its TCRdb copy is limited to in-frame clones, with some not included. Of some 150,000 clones in the sample, approximately 64% were seen once. The sample taken for sequencing was PBMCs. Receptors originate from a woman aged 40 to 50 in good health and CMV-seronegative.

The rearrangement joins TRBV5-1 to TRBJ2-7; D remains unclear. Per germline, CDR1 SGHRS and CDR2 YFSETQ. Trimming removed 0 bases at V and 4 bases at J, with 8 bases between. CDR3 length: 13 residues. The CDR3 protein is CASSLVAEYEQYF. CDR3 DNA: TGCGCCAGCAGCTTGGTGGCAGAATACGAGCAGTACTTC. The entire variable domain, with the rest obtained from reference TRBV5-1 and TRBJ2-7, is as follows: KAGVTQTPRYLIKTRGQQVTLSCSPISGHRSVSWYQQTPGQGLQFLFEYFSETQRNKGNFPGRFSGRQFSNSRSEMNVSTLELGDSALYLCASSLVAEYEQYFGPGTRLTVT.

The chain is built from TRBV19 and TRBJ1-2, with TRBD1 as a possible D gene (6 bases). Germline loops: CDR1 LNHDA, CDR2 SQIVND (reference sequence). The V end was cut by 5 bases, the J end by 3 bases, with 16 bases between. The CDR3 length is 15 residues. As DNA, the CDR3 is TGTGCCAGTAGTCCGTGGGGGGGCCGGGACTATGGCTACACCTTC. Protein sequence: CASSPWGGRDYGYTF.

The J gene is TRBJ2-1, the V gene TRBV5-1; 10 positions agree with TRBD1. Germline values: CDR1 SGHRS, CDR2 YFSETQ. Trimming removed 4 bases from V and 9 bases from J; junction bases left unmatched: 10. The CDR3 length is 15 residues. In DNA, the CDR3 is TGCGCCAGCAGCACCCGGGACAGGGGAAGTAGTGAGCAGTTCTTC. As protein: CASSTRDRGSSEQFF.

A few counts support this clone. The chain joins TRBV7-9 to TRBJ2-1, with 8 bases matching TRBD2. Germline values: CDR1 SEHNR, CDR2 FQNEAQ (reference sequence). The V and J ends lost 8 bases and 2 bases, in that order; junction bases with no gene match: 5. This CDR3 region has 14 residues. Here the CDR3 reads CASLAGMTYNEQFF. DNA of the CDR3: TGTGCCAGCCTAGCGGGTATGACCTACAATGAGCAGTTCTTC.

This chain uses TRBV5-8 with TRBJ2-1; 11 bases are a match to TRBD1. Germline CDR1 reads SGHTS; CDR2 reads YDEGEE. The V gene end was trimmed by 1 base and the J gene end by 8 bases; junction bases not matched to a gene: 2. This CDR3 is built from 14 residues. The CDR3 DNA sequence: TGTGCCAGCAGCTTGCTGGACAGGGGGCATGAGCAGTTCTTC. As protein: CASSLLDRGHEQFF.

J is TRBJ2-5 and V is TRBV5-1; D may be TRBD2 (6 bases). V was pared by 6 bases and J by 4 bases, with 19 bases between. Looked up from germline, CDR1 is SGHRS and CDR2 is YFSETQ. The CDR3 length is 15 residues. The CDR3 DNA reads TGCGCCAGCACCCCGGGTGCGGGGACCCTAGAGACCCAGTACTTC. This encodes CASTPGAGTLETQYF.

J is TRBJ2-1 and V is TRBV9; D remains unclear. Trimming took 0 bases from V and 6 from J, leaving 13 bases between them. The germline V gene has CDR1 SGDLS and CDR2 YYNGEE. The CDR3 runs 15 residues. Written as DNA, the CDR3 is TGTGCCAGCAGCGTAGAAGCGTCAGAACCCAATGAGCAGTTCTTC. Its protein is CASSVEASEPNEQFF.

This sequence joins TRBV7-2 and TRBJ2-5; 8 bases match TRBD2. V shed 5 bases, J shed 4 bases, and the junction held 12 bases outside the gene matches. The CDR3 covers 16 residues. Germline CDR1 SGHTA, CDR2 FQGNSA. This CDR3 reads CASSPPIVLAVETQYF. CDR3 nucleotide sequence: TGTGCCAGCAGCCCTCCCATAGTACTAGCGGTAGAGACCCAGTACTTC.

The rearrangement links TRBV6-5 to TRBJ1-4; tentative D call: TRBD1 (6 bases). CDR1 and CDR2 from the germline V gene are MNHEY and SVGAGI. This CDR3 has 14 amino acids. V shed 4 bases and J shed 0 bases, with 6 bases lying between them. The CDR3 DNA is TGTGCCAGCAGTTGGACAGCAACTAATGAAAAACTGTTTTTT. Translation gives CASSWTATNEKLFF.

This clone was seen a few times. The CDR3 region has the DNA TGTGCTAGTGGTTTGGTAACGGGTTCGGGACAGCGGACCCAAGGCAGGAGCCCTCCTGAAAAACTGTTTTTT. It is translated as CASGLVTGSGQRTQGRSPPEKLFF. The gene calls are TRBV12-5 and TRBJ1-4; 7 nucleotides match TRBD1. Germline trimming cut 0 bases from V and 7 bases from J; bases unmatched to any gene: 32. CDR3 size: 24 residues. From germline, CDR1 is LGHNT and CDR2 FRNRAP.

The count of this clone is one. At one boundary the junction diverges from the germline segment, which might be a read error. The CDR3 here is CASSQDHGGGELFF. CDR3 bases: TGCGCCAGCAGTCAAGATCACGGGGGCGGGGAGCTGTTTTTT. The rearrangement links TRBV4-1 to TRBJ2-2, with a tentative D call TRBD2 (6 bases). This CDR3 spans 14 amino acids. Germline V gene data show CDR1 as MGHRA and CDR2 as YSYEKL.